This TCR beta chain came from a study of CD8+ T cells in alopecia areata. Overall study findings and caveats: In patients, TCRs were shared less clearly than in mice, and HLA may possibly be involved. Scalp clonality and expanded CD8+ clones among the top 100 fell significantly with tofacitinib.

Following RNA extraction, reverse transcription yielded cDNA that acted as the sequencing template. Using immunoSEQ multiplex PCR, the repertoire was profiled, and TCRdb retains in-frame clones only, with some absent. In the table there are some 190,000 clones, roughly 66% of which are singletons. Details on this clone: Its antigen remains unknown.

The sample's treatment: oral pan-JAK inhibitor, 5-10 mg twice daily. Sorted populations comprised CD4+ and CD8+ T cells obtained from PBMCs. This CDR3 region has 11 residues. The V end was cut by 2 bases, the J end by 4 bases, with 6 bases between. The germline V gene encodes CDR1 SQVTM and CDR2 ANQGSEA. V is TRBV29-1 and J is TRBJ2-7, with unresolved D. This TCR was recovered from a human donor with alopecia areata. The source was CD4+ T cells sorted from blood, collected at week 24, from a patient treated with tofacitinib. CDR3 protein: CSVELTYEQYF. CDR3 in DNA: TGCAGCGTTGAACTTACTTACGAGCAGTACTTC.